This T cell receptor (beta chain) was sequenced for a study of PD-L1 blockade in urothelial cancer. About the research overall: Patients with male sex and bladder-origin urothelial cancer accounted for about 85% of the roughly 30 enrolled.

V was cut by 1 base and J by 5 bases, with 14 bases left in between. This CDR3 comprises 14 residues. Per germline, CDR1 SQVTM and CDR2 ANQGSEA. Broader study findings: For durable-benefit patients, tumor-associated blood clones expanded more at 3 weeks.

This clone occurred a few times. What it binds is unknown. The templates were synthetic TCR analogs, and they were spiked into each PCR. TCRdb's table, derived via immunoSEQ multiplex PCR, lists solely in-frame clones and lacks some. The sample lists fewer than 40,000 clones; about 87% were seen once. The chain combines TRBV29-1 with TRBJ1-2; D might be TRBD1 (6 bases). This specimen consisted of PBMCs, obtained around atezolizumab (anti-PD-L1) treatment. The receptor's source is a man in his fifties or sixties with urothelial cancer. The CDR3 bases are TGCAGCGTTGAAGCTGATGGGCAGGGGTATGGCTACACCTTC. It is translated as CSVEADGQGYGYTF.